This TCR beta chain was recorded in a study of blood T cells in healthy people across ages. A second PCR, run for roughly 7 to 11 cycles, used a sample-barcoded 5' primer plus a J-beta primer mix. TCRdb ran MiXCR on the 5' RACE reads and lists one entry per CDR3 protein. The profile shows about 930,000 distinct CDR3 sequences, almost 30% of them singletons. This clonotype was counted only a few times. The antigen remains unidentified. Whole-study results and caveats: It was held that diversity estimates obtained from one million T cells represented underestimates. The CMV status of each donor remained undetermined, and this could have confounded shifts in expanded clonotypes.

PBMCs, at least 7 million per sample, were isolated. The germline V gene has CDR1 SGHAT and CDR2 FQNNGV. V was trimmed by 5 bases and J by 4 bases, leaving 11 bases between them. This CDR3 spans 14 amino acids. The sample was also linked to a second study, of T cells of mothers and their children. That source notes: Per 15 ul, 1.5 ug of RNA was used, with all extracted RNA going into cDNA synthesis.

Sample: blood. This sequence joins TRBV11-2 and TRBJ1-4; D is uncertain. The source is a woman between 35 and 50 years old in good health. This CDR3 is CASSRYSDNEKLFF. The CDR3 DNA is TGTGCCAGCAGCCGTTACAGCGATAATGAAAAACTGTTTTTT.